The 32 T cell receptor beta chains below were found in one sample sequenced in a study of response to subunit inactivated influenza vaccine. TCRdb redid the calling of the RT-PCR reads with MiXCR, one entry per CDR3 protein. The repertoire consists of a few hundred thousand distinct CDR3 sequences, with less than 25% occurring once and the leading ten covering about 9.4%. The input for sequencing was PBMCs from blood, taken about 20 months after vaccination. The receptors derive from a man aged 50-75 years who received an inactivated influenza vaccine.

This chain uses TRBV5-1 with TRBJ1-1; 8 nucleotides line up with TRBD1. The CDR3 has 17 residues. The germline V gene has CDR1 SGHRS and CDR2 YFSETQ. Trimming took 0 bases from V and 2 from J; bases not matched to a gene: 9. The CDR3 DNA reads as TGCGCCAGCAGCTTGGCCGGGCAGGGGGCGGGTAACACTGAAGCTTTCTTT. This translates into CASSLAGQGAGNTEAFF.

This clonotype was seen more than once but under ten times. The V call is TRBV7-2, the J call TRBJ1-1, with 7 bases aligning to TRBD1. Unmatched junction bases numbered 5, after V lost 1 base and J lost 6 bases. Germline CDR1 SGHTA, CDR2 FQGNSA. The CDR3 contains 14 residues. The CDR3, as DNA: TGTGCCAGCAGCTTAGGACAGGGCTCATCTGAAGCTTTCTTT. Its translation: CASSLGQGSSEAFF.

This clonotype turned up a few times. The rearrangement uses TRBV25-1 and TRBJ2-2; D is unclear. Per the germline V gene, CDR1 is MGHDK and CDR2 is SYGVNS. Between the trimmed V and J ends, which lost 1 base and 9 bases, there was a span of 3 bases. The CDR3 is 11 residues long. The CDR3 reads CASSESRELFF. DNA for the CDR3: TGTGCCAGCAGTGAATCCCGGGAGCTGTTTTTT.

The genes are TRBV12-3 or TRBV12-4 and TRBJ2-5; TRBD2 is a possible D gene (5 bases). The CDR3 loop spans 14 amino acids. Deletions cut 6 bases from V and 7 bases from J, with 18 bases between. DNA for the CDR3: TGTGCCAGCAGCTCTCTTTTTGGTGAGGGGACCCAGTACTTC. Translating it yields CASSSLFGEGTQYF.

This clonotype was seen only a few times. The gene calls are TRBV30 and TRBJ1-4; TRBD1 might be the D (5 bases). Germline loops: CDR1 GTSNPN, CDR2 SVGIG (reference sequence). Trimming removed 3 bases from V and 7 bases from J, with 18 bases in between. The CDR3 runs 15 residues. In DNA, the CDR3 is TGTGCCTGGAGGGGACTTCGGGGAGAATTTGAAAAACTGTTTTTT. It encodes CAWRGLRGEFEKLFF.

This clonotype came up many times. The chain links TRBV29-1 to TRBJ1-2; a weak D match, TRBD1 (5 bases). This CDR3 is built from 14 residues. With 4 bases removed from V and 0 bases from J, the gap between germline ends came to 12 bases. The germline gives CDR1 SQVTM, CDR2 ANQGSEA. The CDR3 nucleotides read TGCAGCGTTGGGGGTGGAGGGGCTAACTATGGCTACACCTTC. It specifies CSVGGGGANYGYTF.

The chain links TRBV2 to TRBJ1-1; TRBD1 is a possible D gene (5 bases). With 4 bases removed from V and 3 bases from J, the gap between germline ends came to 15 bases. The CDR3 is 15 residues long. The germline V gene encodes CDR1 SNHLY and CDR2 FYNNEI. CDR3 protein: CASSVWGGSDTEAFF. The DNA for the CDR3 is TGTGCCAGCAGTGTCTGGGGCGGTTCGGACACTGAAGCTTTCTTT.

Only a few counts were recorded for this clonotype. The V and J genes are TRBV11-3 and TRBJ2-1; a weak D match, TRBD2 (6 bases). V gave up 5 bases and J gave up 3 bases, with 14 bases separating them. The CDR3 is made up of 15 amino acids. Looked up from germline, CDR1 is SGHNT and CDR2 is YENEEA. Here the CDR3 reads CASSAGPLVYNEQFF. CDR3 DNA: TGTGCCAGCAGCGCGGGACCACTAGTCTACAATGAGCAGTTCTTC.

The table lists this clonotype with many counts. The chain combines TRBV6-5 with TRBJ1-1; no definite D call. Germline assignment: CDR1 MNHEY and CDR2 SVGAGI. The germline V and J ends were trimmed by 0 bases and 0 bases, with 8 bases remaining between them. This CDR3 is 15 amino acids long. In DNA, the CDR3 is TGTGCCAGCAGTTACTCGATCGGAATGAACACTGAAGCTTTCTTT. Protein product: CASSYSIGMNTEAFF.

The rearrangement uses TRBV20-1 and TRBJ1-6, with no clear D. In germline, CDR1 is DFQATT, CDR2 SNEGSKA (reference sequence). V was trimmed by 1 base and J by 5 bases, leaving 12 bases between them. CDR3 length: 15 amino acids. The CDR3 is CSARGPRSDNSPLHF. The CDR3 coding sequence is TGCAGTGCTAGAGGGCCCCGATCGGATAATTCACCCCTCCACTTT.

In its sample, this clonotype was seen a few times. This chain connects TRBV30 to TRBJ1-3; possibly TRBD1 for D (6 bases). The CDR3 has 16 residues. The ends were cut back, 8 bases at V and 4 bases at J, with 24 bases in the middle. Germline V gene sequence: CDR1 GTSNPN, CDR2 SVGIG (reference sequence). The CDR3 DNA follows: TGTGCCGCTGGGGGGTACAGGGAAGAATTCGGAAACACCATATATTTT. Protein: CAAGGYREEFGNTIYF.

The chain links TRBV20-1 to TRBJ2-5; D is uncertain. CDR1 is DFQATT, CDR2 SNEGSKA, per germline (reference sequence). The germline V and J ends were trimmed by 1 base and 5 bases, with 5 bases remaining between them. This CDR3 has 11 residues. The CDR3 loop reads CSARVEETQYF. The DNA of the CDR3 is TGCAGTGCTAGAGTGGAGGAGACCCAGTACTTC.

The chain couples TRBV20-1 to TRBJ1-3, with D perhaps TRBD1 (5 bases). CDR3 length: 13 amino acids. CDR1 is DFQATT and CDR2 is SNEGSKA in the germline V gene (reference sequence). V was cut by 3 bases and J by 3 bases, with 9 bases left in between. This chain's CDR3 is CSASGGVGNTIYF. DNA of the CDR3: TGCAGTGCTAGCGGGGGAGTTGGAAACACCATATATTTT.

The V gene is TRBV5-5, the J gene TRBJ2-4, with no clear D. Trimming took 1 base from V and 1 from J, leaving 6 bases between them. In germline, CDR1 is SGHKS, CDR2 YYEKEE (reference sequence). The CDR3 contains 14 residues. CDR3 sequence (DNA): TGTGCCAGCAGCTTGTTCCCTGCCAAAAACATTCAGTACTTC. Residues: CASSLFPAKNIQYF.

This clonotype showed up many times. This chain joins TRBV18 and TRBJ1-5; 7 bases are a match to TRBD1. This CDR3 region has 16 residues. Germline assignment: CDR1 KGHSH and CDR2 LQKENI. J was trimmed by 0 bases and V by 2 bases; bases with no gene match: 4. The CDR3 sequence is CASSPSTGNSNQPQHF. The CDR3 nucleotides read TGTGCCAGCTCACCATCGACAGGGAATAGCAATCAGCCCCAGCATTTT.

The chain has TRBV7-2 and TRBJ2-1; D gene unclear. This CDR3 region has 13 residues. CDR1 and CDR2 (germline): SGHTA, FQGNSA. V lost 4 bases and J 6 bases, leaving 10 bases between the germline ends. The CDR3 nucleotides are TGTGCCAGCAGCTCCCAACAGATCAATGAGCAGTTCTTC. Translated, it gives CASSSQQINEQFF. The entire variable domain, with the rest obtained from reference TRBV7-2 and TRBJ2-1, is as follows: GAGVSQSPSNKVTEKGKDVELRCDPISGHTALYWYRQSLGQGLEFLIYFQGNSAPDKSGLPSDRFSAERTGGSVSTLTIQRTQQEDSAVYLCASSSQQINEQFFGPGTRLTVL.

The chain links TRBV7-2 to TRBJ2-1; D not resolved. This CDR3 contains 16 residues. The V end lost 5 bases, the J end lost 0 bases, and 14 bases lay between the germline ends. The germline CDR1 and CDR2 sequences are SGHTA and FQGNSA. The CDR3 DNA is TGTGCCAGCAGCCCTCGGATGGCGAGCTCCTACAATGAGCAGTTCTTC. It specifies CASSPRMASSYNEQFF.

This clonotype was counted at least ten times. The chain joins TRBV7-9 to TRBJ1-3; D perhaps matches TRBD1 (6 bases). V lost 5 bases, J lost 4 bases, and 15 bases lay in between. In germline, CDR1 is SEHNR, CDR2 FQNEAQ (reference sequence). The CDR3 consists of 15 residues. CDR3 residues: CASSGDTLGGNTIYF. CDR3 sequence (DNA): TGTGCCAGCAGCGGGGACACATTAGGGGGAAACACCATATATTTT.

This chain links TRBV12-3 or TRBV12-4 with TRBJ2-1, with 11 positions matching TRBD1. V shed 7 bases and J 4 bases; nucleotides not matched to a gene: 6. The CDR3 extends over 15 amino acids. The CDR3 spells CASIAGQGAYNEQFF. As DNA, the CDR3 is TGTGCCAGCATCGCCGGACAGGGGGCTTACAATGAGCAGTTCTTC.

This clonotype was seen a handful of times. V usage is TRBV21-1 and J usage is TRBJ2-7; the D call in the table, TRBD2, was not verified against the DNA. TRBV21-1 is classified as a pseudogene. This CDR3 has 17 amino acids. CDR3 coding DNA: TGTGCCAGCAGCAAAGGGCCCCCTAGCGGGAGGGCCTACGAGCAGTACTTC. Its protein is CASSKGPPSGRAYEQYF.

This CDR3 is CAISESSGRSYGYTF. The CDR3 nucleotides read TGTGCCATCAGTGAATCGAGCGGGAGGAGCTATGGCTACACCTTC. The rearrangement links TRBV10-3 to TRBJ1-2; no clear D. Germline CDR1 is ENHRY and CDR2 is SYGVKD. This CDR3 has 15 residues. Trimming shortened V by 3 bases and J by 4 bases, and 15 bases separated the two germline ends.

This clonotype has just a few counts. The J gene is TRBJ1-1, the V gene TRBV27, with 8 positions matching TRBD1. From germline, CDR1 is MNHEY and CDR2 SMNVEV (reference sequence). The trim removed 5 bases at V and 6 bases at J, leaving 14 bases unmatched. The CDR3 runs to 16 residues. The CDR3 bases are TGTGCCAGCAGTCCCGCCGTGGGGCAGGGGGCGGCTGAAGCTTTCTTT. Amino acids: CASSPAVGQGAAEAFF.

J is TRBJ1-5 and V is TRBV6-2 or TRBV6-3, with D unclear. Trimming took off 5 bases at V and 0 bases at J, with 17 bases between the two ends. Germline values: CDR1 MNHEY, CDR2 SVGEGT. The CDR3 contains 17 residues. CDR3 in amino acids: CASSTLGRRNSNQPQHF. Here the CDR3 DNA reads TGTGCCAGCAGTACTCTGGGGAGGCGAAATAGCAATCAGCCCCAGCATTTT.

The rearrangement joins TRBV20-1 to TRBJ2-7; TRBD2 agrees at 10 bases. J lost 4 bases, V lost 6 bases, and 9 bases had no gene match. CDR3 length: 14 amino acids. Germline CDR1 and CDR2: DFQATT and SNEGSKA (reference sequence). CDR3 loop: CSAIETSGLYEQYF. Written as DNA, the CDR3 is TGCAGTGCCATAGAGACTAGCGGGCTTTACGAGCAGTACTTC.

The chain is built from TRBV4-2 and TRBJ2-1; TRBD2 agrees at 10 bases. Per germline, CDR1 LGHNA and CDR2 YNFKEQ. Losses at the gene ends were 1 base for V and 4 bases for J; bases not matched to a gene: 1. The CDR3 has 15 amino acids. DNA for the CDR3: TGTGCCAGCAGCCAAGCTAGCGGGGGATACAATGAGCAGTTCTTC. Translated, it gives CASSQASGGYNEQFF.

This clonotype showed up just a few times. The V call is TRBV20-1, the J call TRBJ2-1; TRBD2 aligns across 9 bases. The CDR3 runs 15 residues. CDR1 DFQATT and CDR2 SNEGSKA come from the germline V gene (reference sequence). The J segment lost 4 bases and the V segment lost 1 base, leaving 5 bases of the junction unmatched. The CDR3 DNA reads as TGCAGTGCTAGAGTGCTAGCGGGGATGTACAATGAGCAGTTCTTC. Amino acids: CSARVLAGMYNEQFF.

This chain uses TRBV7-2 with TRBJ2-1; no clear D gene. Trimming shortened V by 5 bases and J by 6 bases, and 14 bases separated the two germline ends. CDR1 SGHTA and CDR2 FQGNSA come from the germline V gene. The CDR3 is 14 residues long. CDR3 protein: CASSARGSGNEQFF. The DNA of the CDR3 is TGTGCCAGCAGCGCCCGTGGGTCCGGCAATGAGCAGTTCTTC.

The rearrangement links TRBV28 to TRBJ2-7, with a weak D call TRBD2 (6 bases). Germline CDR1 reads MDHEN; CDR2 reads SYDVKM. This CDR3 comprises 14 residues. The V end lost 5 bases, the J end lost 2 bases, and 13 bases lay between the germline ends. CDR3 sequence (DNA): TGTGCCAGCAGTCTTACGGGACTCACCTACGAGCAGTACTTC. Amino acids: CASSLTGLTYEQYF.

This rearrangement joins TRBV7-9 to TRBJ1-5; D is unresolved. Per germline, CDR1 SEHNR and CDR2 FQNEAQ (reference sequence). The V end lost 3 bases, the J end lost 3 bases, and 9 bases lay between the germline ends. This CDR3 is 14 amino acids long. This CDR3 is CASSLSSANQPQHF. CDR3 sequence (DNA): TGTGCCAGCAGCTTGTCATCGGCCAATCAGCCCCAGCATTTT.

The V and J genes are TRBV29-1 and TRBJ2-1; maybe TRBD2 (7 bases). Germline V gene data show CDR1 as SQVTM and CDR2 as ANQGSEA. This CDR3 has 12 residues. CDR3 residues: CKTGGPANEQFF. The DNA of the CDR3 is TGCAAAACGGGGGGCCCTGCTAATGAGCAGTTCTTC.

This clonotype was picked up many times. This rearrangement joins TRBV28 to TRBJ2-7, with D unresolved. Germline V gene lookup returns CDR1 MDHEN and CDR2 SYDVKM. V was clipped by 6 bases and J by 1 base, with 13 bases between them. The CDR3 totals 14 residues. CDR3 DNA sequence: TGTGCCAGCAGGTATAGGGCGCCTTCCTACGAGCAGTACTTC. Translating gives CASRYRAPSYEQYF. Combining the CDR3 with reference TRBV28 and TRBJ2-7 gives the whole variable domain DVKVTQSSRYLVKRTGEKVFLECVQDMDHENMFWYRQDPGLGLRLIYFSYDVKMKEKGDIPEGYSVSREKKERFSLILESASTNQTSMYLCASRYRAPSYEQYFGPGTRLTVT.

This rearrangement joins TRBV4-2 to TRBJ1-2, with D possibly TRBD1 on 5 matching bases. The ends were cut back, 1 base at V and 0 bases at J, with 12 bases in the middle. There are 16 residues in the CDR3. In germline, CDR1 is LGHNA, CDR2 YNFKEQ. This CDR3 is CASSQGPREANYGYTF. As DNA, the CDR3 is TGTGCCAGCAGCCAAGGTCCCAGGGAGGCTAACTATGGCTACACCTTC.